The subject of this entry is one T cell receptor (beta chain). This sample is drawn from a study of shared clonotypes between healthy human individuals. The CDR3 has 17 amino acids. Germline V CDR1 and CDR2: MDHEN, SYDVKM. The junction had 16 bases not matched to a gene; V was cut back by 5 bases and J by 8 bases. For every subset, genomic DNA was evenly distributed across several immunoSEQ plates. Profiled with immunoSEQ multiplex PCR; TCRdb holds only in-frame clones, not every one. The profile shows a few million clones, around 92% of them singletons. The sequencing input was naive CD4+ T cells from PBMCs. Subset denoted: CD45RA+ positively selected. This receptor was obtained from a man younger than 30 in good health. Some clones in this sample may be carry-over from other donors' samples. V is TRBV28 and J is TRBJ2-3, with 10 bases aligning to TRBD1. The CDR3 DNA sequence: TGTGCCAGCAGTCCCCCCCCCGGGGGGACAGGGGTTCGTACGCAGTATTTT. Protein sequence: CASSPPPGGTGVRTQYF.